A single sample is the source of the 17 T cell receptor beta chains below, sequenced in a study of cytomegalovirus exposure and HLA in healthy donors. A multiplex PCR was run with 60 Vbeta primers and 13 Jbeta primers. Clones were sequenced by immunoSEQ multiplex PCR, and TCRdb holds only the in-frame ones, with some missing. The sample comprises roughly 6,200 clones, more than 45% of which are singletons, and about 6% rests with the top ten. The sample comprised PBMCs. Every receptor here comes from a man in his thirties or forties in good health and CMV-seropositive.

The genes are TRBV6-5 and TRBJ1-4; D is undetermined. V shed 7 bases and J shed 0 bases, with 12 bases lying between them. There are 15 residues in the CDR3. Per germline, CDR1 MNHEY and CDR2 SVGAGI. The CDR3, as DNA: TGTGCCAGCACCTATAACGGGGCAACTAATGAAAAACTGTTTTTT. This translates into CASTYNGATNEKLFF.

This clone was picked up one time. The CDR3 DNA is TGCAGCGTTGGGACGGGACACTCCTACGAGCAGTACTTC. This translates into CSVGTGHSYEQYF. The V gene is TRBV29-1, the J gene TRBJ2-7; D may be TRBD1 (6 bases). V lost 4 bases to trimming and J lost 0 bases, with 10 bases between them. Germline CDR1 reads SQVTM; CDR2 reads ANQGSEA. This CDR3 has 13 amino acids.

This clone was seen more than once but under ten times. This chain connects TRBV29-1 to TRBJ1-5; D gene uncertain. Germline V gene sequence: CDR1 SQVTM, CDR2 ANQGSEA. This CDR3 is built from 13 residues. Deletions cut 4 bases from V and 4 bases from J, with 11 bases between. CDR3 nucleotide sequence: TGCAGCGTTGCGGTTTCTATGAATCAGCCCCAGCATTTT. This encodes CSVAVSMNQPQHF.

The chain links TRBV25-1 to TRBJ2-7; TRBD2 matches at 11 bases. After removal of 8 bases from V and 3 bases from J, the junction contained 9 bases not matched to a gene. Germline lookup yields CDR1 MGHDK and CDR2 SYGVNS. The CDR3 has 15 amino acids. As DNA, the CDR3 is TGTGCCAGCCAAGAGGGACTAGCGGAGATCTACGAGCAGTACTTC. Its protein product is CASQEGLAEIYEQYF.

This clone has just one count. The genes are TRBV6-5 and TRBJ1-5, with 7 bases that match TRBD1. The CDR3 spans 15 residues. V was pared by 7 bases and J by 1 base, with 7 bases of the junction left unmatched. The germline V gene encodes CDR1 MNHEY and CDR2 SVGAGI. Here the CDR3 DNA reads TGTGCCAGCACCCCGGACAGGTCGAGCAATCAGCCCCAGCATTTT. Protein sequence: CASTPDRSSNQPQHF.

This clone came up a few times. V gene TRBV25-1 combines with J gene TRBJ1-2; 7 nucleotides match TRBD1. The germline CDR1 and CDR2 sequences are MGHDK and SYGVNS. Germline trimming cut 2 bases from V and 8 bases from J; bases unmatched to any gene: 5. The CDR3 has 13 residues. CDR3 protein: CASSERQGKGYTF. DNA of the CDR3: TGTGCCAGCAGTGAACGACAGGGAAAAGGCTACACCTTC.

CDR3: CASSQATGSQETQYF. DNA for the CDR3: TGTGCCAGCAGCCAAGCTACAGGATCCCAAGAGACCCAGTACTTC. The rearrangement links TRBV4-2 to TRBJ2-5; weak D call: TRBD1 (5 bases). V was trimmed by 1 base and J by 1 base, leaving 10 bases between them. The CDR3 length is 15 residues. Germline lookup yields CDR1 LGHNA and CDR2 YNFKEQ.

The chain couples TRBV28 to TRBJ2-7; D perhaps matches TRBD1 (5 bases). The germline CDR1 and CDR2 sequences are MDHEN and SYDVKM. The CDR3 runs to 13 residues. Trimming pared 6 bases from V and 3 bases from J, leaving 12 bases between. The CDR3 nucleotides read TGTGCCAGCAGACCTAGACAGTACTACGAGCAGTACTTC. As protein: CASRPRQYYEQYF.

This clone was seen only a few times. The V and J genes are TRBV7-9 and TRBJ2-7; 9 positions agree with TRBD1. Trimming at V came to 4 bases and at J to 3 bases, leaving 1 base not matched to a gene. There are 13 residues in the CDR3. CDR1 and CDR2 (germline): SEHNR, FQNEAQ (reference sequence). The CDR3 loop is CASSSDRGYEQYF. DNA for the CDR3: TGTGCCAGCAGCTCGGACAGGGGCTACGAGCAGTACTTC.

The V gene is TRBV10-1, the J gene TRBJ1-5; TRBD1 matches at 7 bases. V trimming: 7 bases; J trimming: 2 bases; junction bases outside the gene matches: 8. CDR3 length: 15 residues. Germline CDR1 WNHNN, CDR2 SYGVQD (reference sequence). The CDR3 coding sequence is TGCGCCAGCACCCGGACAGGCCCACGCAATCAGCCCCAGCATTTT. It translates to CASTRTGPRNQPQHF.

J is TRBJ1-2 and V is TRBV7-2; 9 bases map to TRBD1. This CDR3 region has 15 residues. V trimming: 5 bases; J trimming: 4 bases; junction bases outside the gene matches: 8. CDR1 is SGHTA, CDR2 FQGNSA, per germline. CDR3 sequence (DNA): TGTGCCAGCAGCACCCGACAGGGGGTCGGCTATGGCTACACCTTC. Protein: CASSTRQGVGYGYTF.

This clone was counted between two and nine times. V usage is TRBV6-1 and J usage is TRBJ2-3; TRBD1 aligns across 9 bases. The CDR3 spans 15 residues. Germline trimming cut 7 bases from V and 2 bases from J; bases unmatched to any gene: 7. Germline CDR1 is MNHNS and CDR2 is SASEGT. The CDR3 bases are TGTGCCAGCAAACCGGGACAGGGTGACACAGATACGCAGTATTTT. Translated: CASKPGQGDTDTQYF.

The chain recombines TRBV4-2 with TRBJ1-5, with a weak D call TRBD1 (5 bases). The CDR3 has 18 residues. Per the germline V gene, CDR1 is LGHNA and CDR2 is YNFKEQ. V lost 0 bases, J lost 3 bases, and 18 bases lay in between. Here the CDR3 reads CASSQDRGGPGNNQPQHF. In DNA, the CDR3 is TGTGCCAGCAGCCAAGATCGAGGTGGCCCAGGGAACAATCAGCCCCAGCATTTT.

The chain couples TRBV30 to TRBJ2-5, with 9 bases matching TRBD1. The CDR3 is 19 residues long. V lost 2 bases and J lost 5; bases outside the gene matches: 21. Germline values: CDR1 GTSNPN, CDR2 SVGIG (reference sequence). DNA of the CDR3: TGTGCCTGGAGTAATGGTTATAGCGCGCACAGGGGGCAGGAGGAGACCCAGTACTTC. Its protein is CAWSNGYSAHRGQEETQYF.

This chain joins TRBV6-5 and TRBJ1-4; D might be TRBD1 (6 bases). V gave up 0 bases and J gave up 4 bases, with 9 bases separating them. The CDR3 sequence is 15 residues long. Germline assignment: CDR1 MNHEY and CDR2 SVGAGI. CDR3: CASSYSIRGNEKLFF. For the CDR3, the DNA is TGTGCCAGCAGTTACTCGATCAGGGGTAATGAAAAACTGTTTTTT.

This clone was counted a few times. The V gene is TRBV5-1, the J gene TRBJ1-6; no clear D. Germline V gene data show CDR1 as SGHRS and CDR2 as YFSETQ. The CDR3 sequence is 14 residues long. Trimming took off 0 bases at V and 10 bases at J, with 11 bases between the two ends. CDR3 nucleotides: TGCGCCAGCAGCTTGGATACCCCTAGATCACCCCTCCACTTT. Translation: CASSLDTPRSPLHF.

The chain carries TRBV20-1 and TRBJ1-2; D is possibly TRBD1 (5 bases). Looked up from germline, CDR1 is DFQATT and CDR2 is SNEGSKA (reference sequence). CDR3 length: 11 residues. Trimming cost V 7 bases and J 3 bases, with 9 bases left between them. CDR3: CSVTGYYGYTF. The CDR3 coding sequence is TGCAGTGTTACAGGATACTATGGCTACACCTTC.